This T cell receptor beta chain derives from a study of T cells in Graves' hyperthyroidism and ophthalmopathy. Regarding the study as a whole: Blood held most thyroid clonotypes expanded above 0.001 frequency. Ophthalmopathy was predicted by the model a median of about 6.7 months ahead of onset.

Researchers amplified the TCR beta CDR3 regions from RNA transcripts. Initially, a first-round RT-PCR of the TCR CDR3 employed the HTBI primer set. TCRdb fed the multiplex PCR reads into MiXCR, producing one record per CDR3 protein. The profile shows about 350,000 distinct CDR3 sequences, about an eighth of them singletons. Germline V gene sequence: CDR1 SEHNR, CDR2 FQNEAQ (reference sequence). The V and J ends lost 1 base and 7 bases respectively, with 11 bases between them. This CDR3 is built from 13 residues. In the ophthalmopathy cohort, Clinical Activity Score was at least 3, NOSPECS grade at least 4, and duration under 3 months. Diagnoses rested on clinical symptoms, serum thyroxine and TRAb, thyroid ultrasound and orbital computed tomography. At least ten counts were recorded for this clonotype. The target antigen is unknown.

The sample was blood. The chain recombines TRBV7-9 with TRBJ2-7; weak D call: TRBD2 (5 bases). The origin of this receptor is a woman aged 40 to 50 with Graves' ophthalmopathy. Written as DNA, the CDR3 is TGTGCCAGCAGCTTAGATTACGGGGTGGAGCAGTACTTC. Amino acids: CASSLDYGVEQYF.